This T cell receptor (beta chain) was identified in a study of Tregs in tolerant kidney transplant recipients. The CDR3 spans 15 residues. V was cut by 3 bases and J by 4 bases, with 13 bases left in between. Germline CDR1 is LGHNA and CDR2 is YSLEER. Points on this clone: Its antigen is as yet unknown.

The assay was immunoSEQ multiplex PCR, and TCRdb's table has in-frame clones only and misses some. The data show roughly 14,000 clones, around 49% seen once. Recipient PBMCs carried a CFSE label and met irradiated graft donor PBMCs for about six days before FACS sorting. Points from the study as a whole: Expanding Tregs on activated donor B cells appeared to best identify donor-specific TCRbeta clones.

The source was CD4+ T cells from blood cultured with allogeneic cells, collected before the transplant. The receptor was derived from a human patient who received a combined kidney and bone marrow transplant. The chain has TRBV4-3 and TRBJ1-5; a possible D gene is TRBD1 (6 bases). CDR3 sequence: CASSHIRGGNQPQHF. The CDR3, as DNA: TGCGCCAGCAGCCACATCCGAGGGGGAAATCAGCCCCAGCATTTT.